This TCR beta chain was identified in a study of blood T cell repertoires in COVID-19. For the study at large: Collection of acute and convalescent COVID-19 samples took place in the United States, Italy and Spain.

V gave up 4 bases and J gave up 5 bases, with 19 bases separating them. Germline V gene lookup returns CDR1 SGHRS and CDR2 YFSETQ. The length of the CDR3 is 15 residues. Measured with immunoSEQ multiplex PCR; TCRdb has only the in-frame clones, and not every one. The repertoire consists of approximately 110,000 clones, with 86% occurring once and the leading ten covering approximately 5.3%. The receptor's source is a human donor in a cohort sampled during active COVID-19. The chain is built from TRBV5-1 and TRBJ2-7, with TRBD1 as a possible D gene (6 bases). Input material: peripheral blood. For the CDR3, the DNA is TGCGCCAGCAGCATCATCTCCGGGACACCCCACGAGCAGTACTTC. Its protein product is CASSIISGTPHEQYF.